A selection of T cell receptor beta chains follows, all from one sample in a study of cytomegalovirus exposure and HLA in healthy donors. Only in-frame clones appear in the TCRdb table, and some are missing; sequencing was by immunoSEQ multiplex PCR. The sample has about 55,000 clones, over 65% seen once. What was sequenced was PBMCs. All receptors come from a man in his forties or fifties in good health and CMV-seropositive. CDR3s include the opening cysteine and the closing phenylalanine or tryptophan. D genes are given only for firm matches. Only part of the rows carry a size: once, few, many, or a class if the clone is expanded.

TRBD2	-	TRBV4-2	TRBJ2-7	TGTGCCAGCAGCCAAGGCCCGGGAGCGGGAGAAGAAGGGGAGCAGTACTTC	CASSQGPGAGEEGEQYF
-	-	TRBV7-2	TRBJ1-6	TGTGCCAGCAGCGCGGGAGGGAATAATTCACCCCTCCACTTT	CASSAGGNNSPLHF
TRBD1	-	TRBV6-5	TRBJ2-1	TGTGCCAGCAGGCTGGACAGGGGCGCCTACAATGAGCAGTTCTTC	CASRLDRGAYNEQFF
-	few	TRBV6-5	TRBJ1-1	TGTGCCAGCAACCCCGGGGGGGGAAAGAACACTGAAGCTTTCTTT	CASNPGGGKNTEAFF
-	-	TRBV30	TRBJ1-3	TGTGCCTGGACCAGTTCTTCTGGAAACACCATATATTTT	CAWTSSSGNTIYF
-	-	TRBV6-1	TRBJ1-5	TGTGCCAGCAGTGAGTTCGGGGGAAGCAATCAGCCCCAGCATTTT	CASSEFGGSNQPQHF
TRBD1	-	TRBV29-1	TRBJ2-3	TGCAGCGTGAGACAGGGTCGATATACGCAGTATTTT	CSVRQGRYTQYF
-	-	TRBV5-1	TRBJ2-7	TGCGCCAGCAGCTTGGGTCAGGGAATCTACGAGCAGTACTTC	CASSLGQGIYEQYF
TRBD1	few	TRBV28	TRBJ1-1	TGTGCCAGCAGTGTTTTAGGGACAGGACGGACTGAAGCTTTCTTT	CASSVLGTGRTEAFF
-	-	TRBV5-1	TRBJ2-5	TGCGCCAGCAGCTTGGGCGATCAAGAGACCCAGTACTTC	CASSLGDQETQYF
TRBD1	-	TRBV5-8	TRBJ1-1	TGTGCCAGCAGTCCAGGGGGCGGGGGTACTGAAGCTTTCTTT	CASSPGGGGTEAFF
-	-	TRBV7-9	TRBJ1-2	TGTGCCAGCAGCTTAGAAGAGGGCAATGGCTACACCTTC	CASSLEEGNGYTF
-	-	TRBV5-1	TRBJ2-2	TGCGCCAGCAGCTTAAAACGACAGGAAACCGGGGAGCTGTTTTTT	CASSLKRQETGELFF
TRBD2	-	TRBV5-4	TRBJ2-5	TGTGCCAGCAGCTACCGACTAGCGGGCATATCTCAAGAGACCCAGTACTTC	CASSYRLAGISQETQYF
TRBD1	-	TRBV9	TRBJ1-1	TGTGCCAGCAGCGTAGCAGGGACAGGGTTCACTGAAGCTTTCTTT	CASSVAGTGFTEAFF
-	-	TRBV4-1	TRBJ1-1	TGCGCCAGCAGCCCGTCAGTCCGAGGGACTGAAGCTTTCTTT	CASSPSVRGTEAFF
-	-	TRBV4-1	TRBJ1-4	TGCGCCAGCAGCCAAGAACCAACTCCCACTGAAAAACTGTTTTTT	CASSQEPTPTEKLFF
-	-	TRBV4-2	TRBJ1-1	TGTGCCAGCACTCCCCGGACAGACATGAACACTGAAGCTTTCTTT	CASTPRTDMNTEAFF
TRBD1	-	TRBV5-1	TRBJ2-7	TGCGCCAGCAGCTTCACAGGGGGCGCGTACGAGCAGTACTTC	CASSFTGGAYEQYF
TRBD1	-	TRBV4-3	TRBJ1-2	TGCGCCAGCAGTCAGAGCTCCGGGACAGGGAATGGCTACACCTTC	CASSQSSGTGNGYTF
-	once	TRBV4-2	TRBJ2-2	TGTGCCAGCAGCCAACCCTCGGCGAACACCGGGGAGCTGTTTTTT	CASSQPSANTGELFF
TRBD2	once	TRBV11-2	TRBJ2-7	TGTGCCACTAAACGGGGGGATTCTTACGAGCAGTACTTC	CATKRGDSYEQYF
-	-	TRBV29-1	TRBJ2-3	TGCAGCGTTCCGAGGGGGAGTGCAGATACGCAGTATTTT	CSVPRGSADTQYF
TRBD1	-	TRBV4-3	TRBJ1-1	TGCGCCAGCAGCCAAGATATACAGGGGGTCACTGAAGCTTTCTTT	CASSQDIQGVTEAFF
TRBD1	-	TRBV29-1	TRBJ1-2	TGCAGCGTCGGGACAGGAGACTATGGCTACACCTTC	CSVGTGDYGYTF
TRBD2	-	TRBV10-1	TRBJ2-1	TGCGCCAGCAGTGAAGTTGCGGGGGAATTTTACAATGAGCAGTTCTTC	CASSEVAGEFYNEQFF
-	-	TRBV5-4	TRBJ1-5	TGTGCCAGCAGCTTGGGCAGGGGAAACAATCAGCCCCAGCATTTT	CASSLGRGNNQPQHF
-	-	TRBV6-1	TRBJ1-1	TGTGCCAGCAGTACAAAGAACACTGAAGCTTTCTTT	CASSTKNTEAFF
TRBD1	-	TRBV19	TRBJ1-5	TGTGCCAGTAGTACACGGAGGGACAGGAGCAATCAGCCCCAGCATTTT	CASSTRRDRSNQPQHF
-	once	TRBV9	TRBJ1-3	TGTGCCAGCAGCGGACTCCTCTCTGGAAACACCATATATTTT	CASSGLLSGNTIYF
-	few	TRBV19	TRBJ1-5	TGTGCCAGTAGGGGCATCACAGGGACCAATCAGCCCCAGCATTTT	CASRGITGTNQPQHF
TRBD2	few	TRBV6-6	TRBJ2-5	TGTGCCAGCAGTTACGGGCGGGGGGCCGGCGAGACCCAGTACTTC	CASSYGRGAGETQYF
TRBD2	-	TRBV5-1	TRBJ2-3	TGCGCCAGCAGCTCACTAGCGGGGGCAGATACGCAGTATTTT	CASSSLAGADTQYF
-	-	TRBV19	TRBJ1-2	TGTGCCAGTAGTTCAACAGGGAACTATGGCTACACCTTC	CASSSTGNYGYTF
TRBD1	-	TRBV6-5	TRBJ1-2	TGTGCCAGCAGACCCACAGGGGAAACCTATGGCTACACCTTC	CASRPTGETYGYTF
-	few	TRBV27	TRBJ1-2	TGTGCCAGCAGTTTATTCAGGGATGGCTACACCTTC	CASSLFRDGYTF
-	few	TRBV5-6	TRBJ2-7	TGTGCCAGCAGCCCGCGGTTCGAGCGGGAGCAGTACTTC	CASSPRFEREQYF
TRBD1	-	TRBV5-1	TRBJ1-6	TGCGCCAGCAGCTTGACCAGGGGGAGCGCTTCACCCCTCCACTTT	CASSLTRGSASPLHF
TRBD2	few	TRBV9	TRBJ2-3	TGTGCCAGCAGGCCCCGGAGCGGGGAGTTTTATACGCAGTATTTT	CASRPRSGEFYTQYF
TRBD1	-	TRBV7-9	TRBJ1-1	TGTGCCAGCAGCCTAACTGCAGGGGGGGCTTTCTTT	CASSLTAGGAFF
-	-	TRBV6-1	TRBJ1-2	TGTGCCAGCAGTGAATCAGGGGCAGAGAACTATGGCTACACCTTT	CASSESGAENYGYTF
-	-	TRBV12-5	TRBJ1-2	TGTGCTAGTGGTGACTCCTTCTATGGCTACACCTTC	CASGDSFYGYTF